This record looks at one T cell receptor (beta chain) sequence and its context. Its target is unknown. The data were obtained in a study of cytomegalovirus exposure and HLA in healthy donors. Overall study results and limits: Excluded were some V segments that proved indistinguishable, including TRBV6-2 and TRBV6-3.

The PCR employed 60 Vbeta primers together with 13 Jbeta primers. Profiling relied on immunoSEQ multiplex PCR, and the TCRdb table lists in-frame clones only, not all of them. This sample has 140,000 to 150,000 clones, with roughly 79% found just once. CDR3 length: 17 amino acids. J was trimmed by 0 bases and V by 1 base; bases with no gene match: 4. Germline V lookup: CDR1 MNHNS, CDR2 SASEGT. The sample was PBMCs. The sequence was obtained from a woman younger than 45 in good health and CMV-seronegative. The V gene is TRBV6-1, the J gene TRBJ1-3; 9 positions agree with TRBD1. CDR3 sequence: CASSEGTGVFSGNTIYF. For the CDR3, the DNA is TGTGCCAGCAGTGAAGGGACAGGGGTATTCTCTGGAAACACCATATATTTT.